The T cell receptor (beta chain) described here comes from a study of blood T cells in healthy people across ages. Points from the study as a whole: Researchers report that TCR beta diversity correlated strongly with naive T cell percentage.

CDR1 GTSNPN and CDR2 SVGIG come from the germline V gene (reference sequence). This CDR3 has 12 residues. V gave up 8 bases and J gave up 4 bases, with 12 bases separating them. For this clonotype: Its antigen is not identified.

With a J-beta primer mix and a sample-barcoded 5' primer, a second PCR ran roughly 6 to 12 cycles. Each of the cDNA molecules was tagged by a template-switch adaptor with 12 random nucleotides. Paired-end reads containing CDR3 totaled no fewer than 2.5 million for each sample. TCRdb itself ran the 5' RACE reads through MiXCR, one entry per CDR3 protein. In the table there are some 560,000 distinct CDR3 sequences, about 27% of which are singletons. A further study also used this sample, focusing on T cells of mothers and their children. That investigation notes: Compared with unrelated pairs, related mother-child pairs had slightly higher, non-significant overlap.

The source is a boy aged 2-15 years in good health. This rearrangement joins TRBV30 to TRBJ2-4; no clear D gene. The sample comprised blood. The CDR3 reads CALAVAKNIQYF. The CDR3 DNA is TGTGCCCTGGCTGTAGCTAAAAACATTCAGTACTTC.